This T cell receptor (beta chain) was sequenced for a study of blood T cell repertoires in COVID-19. About the research overall: Samples came from the United States, Italy and Spain, spanning acute and convalescent COVID-19. From T cells, B-cell-depleted T cells, or PBMCs came the material, which was cDNA or gDNA.

Original data processing: Amplifying reference gene primers gave estimates of nucleated cell counts. Here immunoSEQ multiplex PCR was the method, and the copy in TCRdb shows in-frame clones only, minus some. Clone size and V and J calls were adopted from that table, with D and trimming inferred from the DNA. The sample records 250,000 to 300,000 clones, roughly 91% being singletons. V was clipped by 1 base and J by 5 bases, with 11 bases between them. The CDR3 has 14 amino acids. Germline loops: CDR1 LGHDT, CDR2 YNNKEL (reference sequence). The sample consisted of peripheral blood. The receptor comes from a man between 35 and 55 years old with acute or convalescent COVID-19. The J gene is TRBJ1-2, the V gene TRBV3-1 (or the pseudogene TRBV3-2), with a tentative D call TRBD1 (5 bases). In nucleotides, the CDR3 is TGTGCCAGCAGCCAAGGTGGGGGGATTTATGGCTACACCTTC. It yields the protein CASSQGGGIYGYTF.